These 4 T cell receptor beta chains came from one sample sequenced in a study of blood T cells in healthy people across ages. A sample-barcoded 5' primer and a J-beta primer mix were used in a second PCR of about 7 to 12 cycles. TCRdb called the 5' RACE reads again in MiXCR, with one record for every CDR3 protein. The data show under 2,000,000 distinct CDR3 sequences, around 50% seen once. Sequenced sample: blood. The receptors come from a woman in her 40s in good health.

The V gene is TRBV29-1, the J gene TRBJ2-2, with D hard to call. Between the trimmed V and J ends, which lost 6 bases and 3 bases, there was a span of 8 bases. Germline assignment: CDR1 SQVTM and CDR2 ANQGSEA. There are 12 residues in the CDR3. The CDR3 reads CSVGWYTGELFF. The CDR3 region has the DNA TGCAGCGTGGGGTGGTACACCGGGGAGCTGTTTTTT.

V is TRBV5-6 and J is TRBJ2-7; D might be TRBD2 (5 bases). V was trimmed by 0 bases and J by 6 bases, leaving 13 bases between them. The CDR3 loop spans 14 amino acids. CDR1 is SGHDT and CDR2 is YYEEEE in the germline V gene. The CDR3 loop reads CASSLVEVRGEQYF. The CDR3 region has the DNA TGTGCCAGCAGCTTGGTTGAGGTTCGGGGCGAGCAGTACTTC.

The genes are TRBV4-1 and TRBJ1-1; no reliable D call. The CDR3 totals 12 residues. CDR1 is MGHRA and CDR2 is YSYEKL in the germline V gene. Trimming stripped 8 bases from V and 0 bases from J, with 7 bases between. As DNA, the CDR3 is TGCGCCAGCTGTGATATGAACACTGAAGCTTTCTTT. Protein sequence: CASCDMNTEAFF.

V usage is TRBV6-2 or TRBV6-3 and J usage is TRBJ2-5; D is perhaps TRBD1 (5 bases). Trimming took off 0 bases at V and 2 bases at J, with 16 bases between the two ends. Germline CDR1 reads MNHEY; CDR2 reads SVGEGT. The CDR3 has 17 residues. Here the CDR3 DNA reads TGTGCCAGCAGTTACTCGAGAGGCGCAGGGATTCAAGAGACCCAGTACTTC. This gives the protein CASSYSRGAGIQETQYF.